This T cell receptor beta chain was captured by sequencing in a study of T cell changes during pregnancy in multiple sclerosis. The table came from immunoSEQ multiplex PCR; TCRdb's copy has only in-frame clones and leaves some out. The repertoire holds 50,000 to 60,000 clones, with over 90% as singletons. This clonotype was sampled from a female donor with multiple sclerosis, enrolled in a pregnancy study. Sequenced here: CD4+ T cells from peripheral blood mononuclear cells, sampled in the second trimester of pregnancy.

The CDR3 DNA is TGTGCCTGGAGTAGGAGGAACACTGAAGCTTTCTTT. The encoded protein is CAWSRRNTEAFF. The V and J genes are TRBV30 and TRBJ1-1; no clear D. The CDR3 length is 12 residues. The germline V gene encodes CDR1 GTSNPN and CDR2 SVGIG (reference sequence). The V end was cut by 2 bases, the J end by 1 base, with 5 bases between.